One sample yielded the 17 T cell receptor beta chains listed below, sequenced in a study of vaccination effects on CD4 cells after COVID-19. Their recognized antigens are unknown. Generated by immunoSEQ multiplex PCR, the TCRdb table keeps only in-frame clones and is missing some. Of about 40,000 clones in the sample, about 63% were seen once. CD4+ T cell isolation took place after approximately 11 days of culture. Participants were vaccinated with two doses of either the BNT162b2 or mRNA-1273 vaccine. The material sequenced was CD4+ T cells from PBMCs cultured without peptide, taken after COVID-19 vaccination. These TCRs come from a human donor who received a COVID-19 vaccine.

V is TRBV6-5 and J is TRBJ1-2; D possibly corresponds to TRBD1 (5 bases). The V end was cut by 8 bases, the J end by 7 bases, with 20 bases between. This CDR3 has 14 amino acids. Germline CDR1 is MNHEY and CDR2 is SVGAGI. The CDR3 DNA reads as TGTGCCAGCTCGCCCGGGATGGGGACGAGTGGCTACACCTTC. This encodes CASSPGMGTSGYTF.

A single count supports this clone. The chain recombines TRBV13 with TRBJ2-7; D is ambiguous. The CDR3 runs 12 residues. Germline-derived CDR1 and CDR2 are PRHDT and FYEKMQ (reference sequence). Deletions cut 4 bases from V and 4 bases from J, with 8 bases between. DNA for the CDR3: TGTGCCAGCAGCTCGGACGGGTACGAGCAGTACTTC. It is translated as CASSSDGYEQYF.

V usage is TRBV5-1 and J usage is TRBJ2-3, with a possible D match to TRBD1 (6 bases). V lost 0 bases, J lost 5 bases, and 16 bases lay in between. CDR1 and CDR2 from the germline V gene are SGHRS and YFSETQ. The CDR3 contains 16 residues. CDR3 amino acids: CASSLEGRGSRDTQYF. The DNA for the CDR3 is TGCGCCAGCAGCTTGGAGGGCAGGGGAAGTAGAGATACGCAGTATTTT.

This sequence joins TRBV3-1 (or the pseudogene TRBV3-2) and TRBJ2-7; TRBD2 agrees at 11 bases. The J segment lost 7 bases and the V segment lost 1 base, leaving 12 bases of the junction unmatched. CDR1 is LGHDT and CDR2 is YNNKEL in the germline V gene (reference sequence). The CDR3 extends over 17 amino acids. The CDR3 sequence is CASSQVLAGGPWREQYF. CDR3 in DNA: TGTGCCAGCAGCCAAGTATTAGCGGGAGGGCCGTGGAGAGAGCAGTACTTC.

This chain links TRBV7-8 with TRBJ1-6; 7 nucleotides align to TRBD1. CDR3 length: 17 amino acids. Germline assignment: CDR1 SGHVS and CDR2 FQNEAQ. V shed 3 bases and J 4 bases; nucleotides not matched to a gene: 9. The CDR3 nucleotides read TGTGCCAGCAGCTTGTTGGCCACGGGACAGTATAATTCACCCCTCCACTTT. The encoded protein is CASSLLATGQYNSPLHF.

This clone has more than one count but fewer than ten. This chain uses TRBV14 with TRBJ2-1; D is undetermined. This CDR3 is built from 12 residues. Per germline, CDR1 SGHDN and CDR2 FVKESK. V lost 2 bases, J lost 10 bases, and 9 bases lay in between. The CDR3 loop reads CASSQYYYEQFF. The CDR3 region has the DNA TGTGCCAGCAGCCAATACTATTACGAGCAGTTCTTC.

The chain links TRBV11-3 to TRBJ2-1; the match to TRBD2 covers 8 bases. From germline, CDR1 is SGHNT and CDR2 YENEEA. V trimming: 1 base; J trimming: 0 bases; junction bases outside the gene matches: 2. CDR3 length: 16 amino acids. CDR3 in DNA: TGTGCCAGCAGCTTAGCGGGGGGGTACTCCTACAATGAGCAGTTCTTC. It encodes CASSLAGGYSYNEQFF.

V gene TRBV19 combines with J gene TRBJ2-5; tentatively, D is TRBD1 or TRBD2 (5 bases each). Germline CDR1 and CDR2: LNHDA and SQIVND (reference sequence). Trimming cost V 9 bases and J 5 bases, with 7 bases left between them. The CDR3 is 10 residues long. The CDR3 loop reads CASEGETQYF. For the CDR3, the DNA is TGTGCCAGCGAGGGGGAGACCCAGTACTTC.

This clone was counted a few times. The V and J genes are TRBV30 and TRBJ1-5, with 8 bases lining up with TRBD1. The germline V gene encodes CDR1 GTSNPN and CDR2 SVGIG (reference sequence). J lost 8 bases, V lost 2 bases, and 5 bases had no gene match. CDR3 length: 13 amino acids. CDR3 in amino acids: CAWSRQGREPQHF. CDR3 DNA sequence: TGTGCCTGGAGTCGACAGGGGAGAGAGCCCCAGCATTTT.

CDR3 sequence: CASSQARTDGETQYF. The CDR3 bases are TGCGCCAGCAGCCAAGCGCGGACTGACGGGGAGACCCAGTACTTC. The chain is built from TRBV4-1 and TRBJ2-5, with a possible D match to TRBD2 (5 bases). Between the trimmed V and J ends, which lost 1 base and 5 bases, there was a span of 14 bases. Germline CDR1 and CDR2: MGHRA and YSYEKL. The CDR3 totals 15 residues.

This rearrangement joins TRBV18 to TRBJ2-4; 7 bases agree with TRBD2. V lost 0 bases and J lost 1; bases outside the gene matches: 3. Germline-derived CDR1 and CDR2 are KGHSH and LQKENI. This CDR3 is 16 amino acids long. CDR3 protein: CASSPPVGGAKNIQYF. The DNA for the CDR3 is TGTGCCAGCTCACCACCTGTCGGGGGGGCCAAAAACATTCAGTACTTC.

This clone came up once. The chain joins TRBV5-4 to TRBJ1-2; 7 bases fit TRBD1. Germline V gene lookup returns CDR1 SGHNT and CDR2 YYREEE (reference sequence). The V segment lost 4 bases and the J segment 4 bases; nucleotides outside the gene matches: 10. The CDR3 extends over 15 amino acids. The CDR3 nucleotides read TGTGCCAGCAGCCATTCAGGGGGAATCAGCTATGGCTACACCTTC. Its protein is CASSHSGGISYGYTF.

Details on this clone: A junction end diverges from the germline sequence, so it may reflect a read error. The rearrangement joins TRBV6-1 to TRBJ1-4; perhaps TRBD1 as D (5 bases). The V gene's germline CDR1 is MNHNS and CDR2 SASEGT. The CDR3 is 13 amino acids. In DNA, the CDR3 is TGTGCCAGCAGTGAAGCCCAGTGGGGCATAAAGTCTTTT. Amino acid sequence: CASSEAQWGIKSF.

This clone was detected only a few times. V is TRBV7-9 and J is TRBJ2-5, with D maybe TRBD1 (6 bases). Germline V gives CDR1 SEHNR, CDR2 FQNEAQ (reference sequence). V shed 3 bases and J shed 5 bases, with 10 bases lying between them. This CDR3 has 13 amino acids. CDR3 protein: CASSFAGDETQYF. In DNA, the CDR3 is TGTGCCAGCAGCTTTGCAGGGGACGAGACCCAGTACTTC.

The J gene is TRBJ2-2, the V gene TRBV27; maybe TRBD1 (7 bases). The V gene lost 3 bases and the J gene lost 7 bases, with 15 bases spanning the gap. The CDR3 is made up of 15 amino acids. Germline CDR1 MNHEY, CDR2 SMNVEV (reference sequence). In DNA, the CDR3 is TGTGCCAGCAGTTTCAGGGGGGCCTCTTTCGGGGAGCTGTTTTTT. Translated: CASSFRGASFGELFF.

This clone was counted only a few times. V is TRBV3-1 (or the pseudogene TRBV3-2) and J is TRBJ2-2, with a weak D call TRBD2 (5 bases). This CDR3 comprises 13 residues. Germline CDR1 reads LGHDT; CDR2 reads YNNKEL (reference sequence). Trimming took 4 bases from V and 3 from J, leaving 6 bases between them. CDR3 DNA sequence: TGTGCCAGCAGCCGAGGGTACACCGGGGAGCTGTTTTTT. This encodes CASSRGYTGELFF.

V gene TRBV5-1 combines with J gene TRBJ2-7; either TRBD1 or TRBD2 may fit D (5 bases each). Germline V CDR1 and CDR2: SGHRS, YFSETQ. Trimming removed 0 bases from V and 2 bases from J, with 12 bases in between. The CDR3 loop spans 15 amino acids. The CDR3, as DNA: TGCGCCAGCAGCTTGGGGGGGACGGACACCTACGAGCAGTACTTC. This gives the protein CASSLGGTDTYEQYF.